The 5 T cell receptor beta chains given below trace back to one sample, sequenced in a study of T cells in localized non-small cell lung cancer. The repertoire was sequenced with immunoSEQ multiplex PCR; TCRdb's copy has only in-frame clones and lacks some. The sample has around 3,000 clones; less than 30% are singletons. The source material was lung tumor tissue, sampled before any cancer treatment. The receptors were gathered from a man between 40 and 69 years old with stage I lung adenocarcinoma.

The CDR3 reads CASSIGQGVAGGVYEQYF. Here the CDR3 DNA reads TGTGCCAGTAGTATTGGCCAGGGCGTCGCGGGTGGAGTCTACGAGCAGTACTTC. The chain combines TRBV19 with TRBJ2-7; D is perhaps TRBD1 or TRBD2 (5 bases each). Per germline, CDR1 LNHDA and CDR2 SQIVND (reference sequence). CDR3 length: 18 residues. Trimming took off 3 bases at V and 3 bases at J, with 24 bases between the two ends.

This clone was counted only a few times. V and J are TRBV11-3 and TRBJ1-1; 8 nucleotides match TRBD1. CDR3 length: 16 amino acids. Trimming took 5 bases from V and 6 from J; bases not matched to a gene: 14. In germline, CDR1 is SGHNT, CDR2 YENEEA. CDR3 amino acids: CASSPGLDREKAEAFF. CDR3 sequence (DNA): TGTGCCAGCAGCCCCGGTTTGGACAGGGAAAAGGCTGAAGCTTTCTTT.

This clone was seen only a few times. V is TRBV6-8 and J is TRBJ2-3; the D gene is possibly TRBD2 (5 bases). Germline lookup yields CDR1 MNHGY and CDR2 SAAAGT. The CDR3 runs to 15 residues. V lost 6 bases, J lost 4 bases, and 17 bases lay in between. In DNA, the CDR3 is TGTGCCAGCAGGGCTAGCCCTAACGGGGCAGATACGCAGTATTTT. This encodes CASRASPNGADTQYF.

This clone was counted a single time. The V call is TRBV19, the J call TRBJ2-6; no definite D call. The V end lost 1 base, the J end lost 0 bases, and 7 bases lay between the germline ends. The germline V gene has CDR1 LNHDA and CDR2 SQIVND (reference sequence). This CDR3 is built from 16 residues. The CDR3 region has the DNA TGTGCCAGTAGTATAGCCGGAAACTCTGGGGCCAACGTCCTGACTTTC. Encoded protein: CASSIAGNSGANVLTF.

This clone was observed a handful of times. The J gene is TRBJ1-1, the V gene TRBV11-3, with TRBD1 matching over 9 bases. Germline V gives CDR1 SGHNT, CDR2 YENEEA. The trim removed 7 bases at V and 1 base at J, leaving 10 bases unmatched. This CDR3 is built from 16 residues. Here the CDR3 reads CASTTRRDRANTEAFF. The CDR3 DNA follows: TGTGCCAGCACCACCCGAAGGGACAGGGCGAACACTGAAGCTTTCTTT.